Listed below are T cell receptor beta chains from one sample, sequenced in a study of cytomegalovirus exposure and HLA in healthy donors. TCRdb keeps only in-frame clones here, not all; method: immunoSEQ multiplex PCR. The table has around 200,000 clones, roughly 79% seen once; the top ten hold just over 2%. Sequencing was done on a sample of PBMCs. Receptors were obtained from a woman between 25 and 40 years old in good health and CMV-seropositive. The CDR3 runs from the conserved cysteine through the conserved F or W. D genes are given only for firm matches. For some rows the clone size is stated as once, few or many, or as a class when expanded; others skip it.

NA	TRBJ2-5	TRBV7-2	14	once	CASSLAGHVETQYF	TGTGCCAGCAGCTTAGCGGGACATGTGGAGACCCAGTACTTC
NA	TRBJ2-3	TRBV6-6	13	NA	CASTSGFTDTQYF	TGTGCCAGCACATCAGGGTTCACAGATACGCAGTATTTT
TRBD2	TRBJ2-1	TRBV7-9	18	NA	CASSSLILTSGGYNEQFF	TGTGCCAGCAGCTCACTGATTTTGACTAGCGGGGGCTACAATGAGCAGTTCTTC
NA	TRBJ1-2	TRBV5-5	15	NA	CASSSVGGTHYGYTF	TGTGCCAGCAGCTCGGTTGGCGGGACTCACTATGGCTACACCTTC
NA	TRBJ2-3	TRBV30	15	NA	CAWSVPTGLTDTQYF	TGTGCCTGGAGTGTACCGACAGGCCTCACAGATACGCAGTATTTT
TRBD2	TRBJ2-1	TRBV7-2	14	NA	CASSPTSGNNEQFF	TGTGCCAGCAGCCCAACTAGCGGGAACAATGAGCAGTTCTTC
TRBD2	TRBJ2-5	TRBV5-6	14	NA	CASSSPSGAETQYF	TGTGCCAGCAGCTCACCTAGCGGGGCCGAGACCCAGTACTTC
NA	TRBJ2-7	TRBV21-1	13	NA	CASSRRVGDEQYF	TGTGCCAGCAGCAGGCGGGTAGGCGACGAGCAGTACTTC
TRBD1	TRBJ1-5	TRBV6-1	17	NA	CASSETLGQGPNQPQHF	TGTGCCAGCAGTGAAACTCTGGGACAGGGACCCAATCAGCCCCAGCATTTT
NA	TRBJ1-5	TRBV19	14	NA	CASSTVNGNQPQHF	TGTGCCAGTAGTACGGTTAATGGCAATCAGCCCCAGCATTTT
TRBD1	TRBJ1-2	TRBV7-9	15	NA	CASSLRDRDVYGYTF	TGTGCCAGCAGCCTTCGGGACAGGGACGTCTATGGCTACACCTTC
TRBD1	TRBJ2-7	TRBV7-9	16	NA	CASSLVSGTGGSEQYF	TGTGCCAGCAGCTTGGTAAGCGGGACAGGGGGCTCCGAGCAGTACTTC
NA	TRBJ1-5	TRBV27	15	NA	CASSFLQGSNQPQHF	TGTGCCAGCAGTTTTTTACAGGGAAGCAATCAGCCCCAGCATTTT
NA	TRBJ1-1	TRBV30	13	few	CAWRRSQALEAFF	TGTGCCTGGAGAAGGTCTCAGGCGCTAGAAGCTTTCTTT
TRBD1	TRBJ1-4	TRBV19	14	NA	CASSLRGTNEKLFF	TGTGCCAGTAGCCTCAGGGGGACTAATGAAAAACTGTTTTTT
NA	TRBJ2-7	TRBV2	12	NA	CASRDDSYEQYF	TGTGCCAGCAGGGACGACAGCTACGAGCAGTACTTC
NA	TRBJ2-3	TRBV7-6	13	NA	CASSFGGTDTQYF	TGTGCCAGCAGCTTCGGAGGCACAGATACGCAGTATTTT
NA	TRBJ1-1	TRBV4-1	14	NA	CASSQEPRGTEAFF	TGCGCCAGCAGCCAAGAACCAAGGGGAACTGAAGCTTTCTTT
TRBD2	TRBJ2-2	TRBV7-8	18	NA	CASSLELSGGSNTGELFF	TGTGCCAGCAGCTTAGAATTAAGCGGGGGATCCAACACCGGGGAGCTGTTTTTT
NA	TRBJ2-7	TRBV4-3	13	NA	CASSRGVAYEQYF	TGCGCCAGCAGCCGCGGGGTCGCCTACGAGCAGTACTTC
TRBD1	TRBJ1-2	TRBV13	16	NA	CASSLGGQGVSYGYTF	TGTGCCAGCAGCTTAGGGGGACAGGGGGTATCCTATGGCTACACCTTC
TRBD2	TRBJ2-1	TRBV9	14	NA	CASSWAAGGNEQFF	TGTGCCAGCAGCTGGGCAGCGGGAGGAAATGAGCAGTTCTTC
NA	TRBJ2-1	TRBV11-2	15	once	CASSLYRGMGNEQFF	TGTGCCAGCAGCTTATACCGGGGTATGGGCAATGAGCAGTTCTTC
NA	TRBJ2-6	TRBV6-5	15	once	CATLFTGSGANVLTF	TGTGCCACTCTATTTACGGGGTCTGGGGCCAACGTCCTGACTTTC